This T cell receptor beta chain was found in a study of T cells in Graves' hyperthyroidism and ophthalmopathy. TCR beta CDR3 regions were amplified from RNA transcripts. When the TCR CDR3 underwent first-round RT-PCR, the HTBI primer set was used. TCRdb re-called the multiplex PCR reads through MiXCR, storing one row per CDR3 protein. Here the sample spans about 680,000 distinct CDR3 sequences, roughly a third being singletons. Study outcomes and limitations: Most clonotypes expanded in the thyroid (above 0.001) were also present in blood.

For the diagnoses, clinical symptoms, serum thyroxine and TRAb, thyroid ultrasound and orbital computed tomography were used. It was approximately 9.7 ml of fresh peripheral blood that supplied the PBMCs. This clonotype was detected ten times or more. Antigen: not known. The V gene's germline CDR1 is LNHDA and CDR2 SQIVND (reference sequence). Trimming removed 4 bases from V and 4 bases from J; junction bases left unmatched: 9. The CDR3 is 16 residues long. Sequenced: blood. The chain carries TRBV19 and TRBJ2-7; TRBD1 matches 11 bases. This TCR was recovered from a woman in her 40s with Graves' hyperthyroidism. CDR3 sequence: CASSRLGTGGLYEQYF. CDR3 DNA: TGTGCCAGTAGTAGGCTAGGGACAGGGGGATTGTACGAGCAGTACTTC.